The clone carrying this T cell receptor beta chain was found a few times. Antigen specificity is unknown. These data come from a study of T cells after yellow fever vaccination. Study-level points and caveats: A small proportion of clonotypes was detected in both the CD4 and CD8 compartments.

A 5'RACE template-switching step, the method used to make TCR cDNA, added a universal primer site and UMIs. MiXCR was run by TCRdb on the 5' RACE reads, yielding one entry per CDR3 protein. The repertoire holds about 350,000 distinct CDR3 sequences, with roughly an eighth as singletons. The CDR3 sequence is 13 residues long. Germline V lookup: CDR1 KGHSH, CDR2 LQKENI. Germline trimming cut 10 bases from V and 2 bases from J; bases unmatched to any gene: 5. The clonotype was recovered from a man younger than 35 who received the YFV17D yellow fever vaccine. The chain carries TRBV18 and TRBJ1-5; 7 bases line up with TRBD1. Sequences were derived from CD4+ T cells sorted from PBMCs, sampled 15 days after the yellow fever booster vaccination. As DNA, the CDR3 is TGTGCCACGTCTGGACAGGGCAATCAGCCCCAGCATTTT. The encoded protein is CATSGQGNQPQHF. The variable domain in full, with the rest retrieved from reference TRBV18 and TRBJ1-5, is NAGVMQNPRHLVRRRGQEARLRCSPMKGHSHVYWYRQLPEEGLKFMVYLQKENIIDESGMPKERFSAEFPKEGPSILRIQQVVRGDSAAYFCATSGQGNQPQHFGDGTRLSIL.